This T cell receptor beta chain came from a study of T-cell reconstitution after alpha-beta-depleted transplantation in children. With 4 bases removed from V and 2 bases from J, the gap between germline ends came to 11 bases. This CDR3 region has 14 residues. Germline V CDR1 and CDR2: SQVTM, ANQGSEA. TCRbeta library preparation incorporated unique molecular identifiers. TCRdb reprocessed the PCR reads with MiXCR, giving one entry per CDR3 protein. The sample yields approximately 230,000 distinct CDR3 sequences, roughly 25% seen once. Findings and limits, study-wide: The origin of high day-60 TCRbeta diversity in some patients lay in surviving recipient T cells and thymic progenitors.

This clonotype was counted a few times. As yet, its antigen is unknown. The TCR sequence derives from a girl aged 2 to 9 with Fanconi anemia, due to receive a stem cell transplant. The sequencing used PBMCs, collected before TCRalphabeta/CD19-depleted stem cell transplant. The rearrangement links TRBV29-1 to TRBJ2-2; D may be TRBD2 (5 bases). The CDR3 DNA reads TGCAGCGTTGGTGGGAGTGGTAACACCGGGGAGCTGTTTTTT. This encodes CSVGGSGNTGELFF.